This TCR beta chain is drawn from a study of somatic mutations in cytotoxic T cells in rheumatoid arthritis. In the study's own analysis: Rarely, patient CD8+ clones larger than 1% corresponded to published virus-specific TCRB sequences. Sequenced by immunoSEQ multiplex PCR; TCRdb stores in-frame clones only, minus some. The D gene and trimming were derived from the DNA, and the V and J assignments and clone size from that table. The profile shows around 20,000 clones, about four fifths of them singletons. This clone was seen a handful of times. The CDR3 is 14 amino acids. V was pared by 6 bases and J by 8 bases, with 17 bases between. CDR1 and CDR2 from the germline V gene are MDHEN and SYDVKM.

The sample taken for sequencing was CD8+ T cells sorted from blood. V is TRBV28 and J is TRBJ2-1, with D possibly matching TRBD2 (6 bases). The receptor's source is a young man with rheumatoid arthritis. In nucleotides, the CDR3 is TGTGCCAGCAGGGTGATGGAGGGGCGAGATGAGCAGTTCTTC. This gives the protein CASRVMEGRDEQFF. The full variable domain, completed using reference TRBV28 and TRBJ2-1, is DVKVTQSSRYLVKRTGEKVFLECVQDMDHENMFWYRQDPGLGLRLIYFSYDVKMKEKGDIPEGYSVSREKKERFSLILESASTNQTSMYLCASRVMEGRDEQFFGPGTRLTVL.